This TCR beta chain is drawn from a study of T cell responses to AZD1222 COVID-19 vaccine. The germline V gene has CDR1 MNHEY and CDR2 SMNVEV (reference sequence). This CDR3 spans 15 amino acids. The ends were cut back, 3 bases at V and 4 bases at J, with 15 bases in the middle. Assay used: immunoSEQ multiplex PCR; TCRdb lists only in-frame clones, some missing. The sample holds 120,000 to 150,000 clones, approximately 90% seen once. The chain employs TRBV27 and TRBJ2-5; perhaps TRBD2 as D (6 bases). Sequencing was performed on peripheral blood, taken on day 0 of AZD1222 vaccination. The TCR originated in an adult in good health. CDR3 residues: CASSFRRGVRETQYF. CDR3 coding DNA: TGTGCCAGCAGTTTCCGGAGGGGAGTTCGAGAGACCCAGTACTTC.